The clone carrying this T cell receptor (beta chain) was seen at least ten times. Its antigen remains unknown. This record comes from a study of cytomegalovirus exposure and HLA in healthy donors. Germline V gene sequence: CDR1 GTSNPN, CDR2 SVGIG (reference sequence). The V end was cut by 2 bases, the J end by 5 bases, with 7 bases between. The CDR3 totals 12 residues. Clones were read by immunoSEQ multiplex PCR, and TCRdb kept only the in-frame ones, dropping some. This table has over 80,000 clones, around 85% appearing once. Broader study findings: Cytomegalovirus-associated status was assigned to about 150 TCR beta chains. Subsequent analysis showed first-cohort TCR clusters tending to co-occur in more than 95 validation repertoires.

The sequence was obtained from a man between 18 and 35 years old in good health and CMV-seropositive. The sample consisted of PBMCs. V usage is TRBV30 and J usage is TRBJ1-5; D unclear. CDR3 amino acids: CAWSSLDQPQHF. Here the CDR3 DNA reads TGTGCCTGGAGTTCCCTCGATCAGCCCCAGCATTTT.